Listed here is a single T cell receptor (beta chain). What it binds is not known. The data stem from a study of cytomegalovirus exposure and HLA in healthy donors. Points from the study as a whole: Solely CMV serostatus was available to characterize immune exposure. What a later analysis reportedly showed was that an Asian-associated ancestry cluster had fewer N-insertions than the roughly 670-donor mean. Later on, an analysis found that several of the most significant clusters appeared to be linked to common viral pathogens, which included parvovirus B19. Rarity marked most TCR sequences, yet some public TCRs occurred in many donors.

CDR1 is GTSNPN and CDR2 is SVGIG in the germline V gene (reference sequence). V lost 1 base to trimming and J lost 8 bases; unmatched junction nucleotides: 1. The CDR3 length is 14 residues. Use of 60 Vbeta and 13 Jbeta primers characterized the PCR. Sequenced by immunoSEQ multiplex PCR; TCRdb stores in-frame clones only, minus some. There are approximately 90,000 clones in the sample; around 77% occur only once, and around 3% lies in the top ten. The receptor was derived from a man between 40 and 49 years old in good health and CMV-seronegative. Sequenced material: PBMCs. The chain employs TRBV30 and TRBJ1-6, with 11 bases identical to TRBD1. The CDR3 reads CAWSAGQGDSPLHF. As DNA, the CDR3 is TGTGCCTGGAGTGCGGGACAGGGGGATTCACCCCTCCACTTT.